This TCR beta chain was recorded in a study of T cell repertoires in cytomegalovirus infection. The overall study: Epitope selection comprised recently identified HLA-C-restricted CMV epitopes and well-studied HLA-B-restricted CMV epitopes.

The CDR3 totals 16 residues. In germline, CDR1 is SEHNR, CDR2 FQNEAQ (reference sequence). V lost 1 base and J 6 bases, leaving 18 bases between the germline ends. This clonotype was seen at least ten times. Its cognate antigen is unknown. TCRdb re-derived calls from the reads in MiXCR, one entry per CDR3 protein. The sample holds about 830,000 distinct CDR3 sequences, approximately 32% seen once. The receptor was derived from a human donor in good health (CMV status not recorded). Some clones in this sample may be carry-over from other donors' samples. V and J are TRBV7-9 and TRBJ1-2, with D unclear. Sequencing was performed on cultured CD8+ T cells from PBMCs, taken from culture after CMV antigen stimulation. CDR3 in DNA: TGTGCCAGCAGCTTAGGTATCGGGAATGAAGTCGATGGCTACACCTTC. Translation gives CASSLGIGNEVDGYTF.